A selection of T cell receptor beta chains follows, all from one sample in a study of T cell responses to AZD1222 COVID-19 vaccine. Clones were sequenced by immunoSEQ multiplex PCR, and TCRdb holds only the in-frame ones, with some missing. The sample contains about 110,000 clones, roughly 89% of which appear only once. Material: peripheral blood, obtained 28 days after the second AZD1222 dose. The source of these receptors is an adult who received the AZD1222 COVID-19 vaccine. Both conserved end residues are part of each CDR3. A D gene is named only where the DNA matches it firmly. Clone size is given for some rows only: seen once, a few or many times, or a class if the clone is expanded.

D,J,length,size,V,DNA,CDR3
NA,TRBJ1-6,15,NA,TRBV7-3,TGTGCCAGCAGCTTAGATTCACAGGGCTATTCACCCCTCCACTTT,CASSLDSQGYSPLHF
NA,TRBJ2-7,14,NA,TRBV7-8,TGTGCCAGCAGCTTACGAGCGGGTCCCTACGAGCAGTACTTC,CASSLRAGPYEQYF
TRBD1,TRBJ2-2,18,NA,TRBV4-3,TGCGCCAGCAGCTCCCTTCGACAGGGTTTTGTAGGTTCCGGGGAGCTGTTTTTT,CASSSLRQGFVGSGELFF
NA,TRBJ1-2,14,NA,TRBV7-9,TGTGCCAGCAGCTTATTATTGGCCGAATATGGCTACACCTTC,CASSLLLAEYGYTF
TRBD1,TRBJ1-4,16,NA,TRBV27,TGTGCCAGCAGTTTATATTACCAGGGGGCAAGAGAAAAACTGTTTTTT,CASSLYYQGAREKLFF
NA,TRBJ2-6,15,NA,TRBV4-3,TGCGCCAGCAGCCGGGGGAGGTCTGGGGCCAACGTCCTGACTTTC,CASSRGRSGANVLTF
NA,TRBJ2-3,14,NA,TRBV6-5,TGTGCCAGCAGTTACCTGGTTTCCGCAGATACGCAGTATTTT,CASSYLVSADTQYF
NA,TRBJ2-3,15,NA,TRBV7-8,TGTGCCAGCAGCTCGTATTGGGCTAGCACAGATACGCAGTATTTT,CASSSYWASTDTQYF
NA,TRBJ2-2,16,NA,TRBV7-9,TGTGCCAGCAGCCCGCCTGGGACAAGGAACACCGGGGAGCTGTTTTTT,CASSPPGTRNTGELFF
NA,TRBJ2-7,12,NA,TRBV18,TGTGCCAGCTCACCGGACAGTTACGAGCAGTACTTC,CASSPDSYEQYF
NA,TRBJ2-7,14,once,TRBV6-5,TGTGCCAGCAGCCTTATCGGCGTGGTTTACGAGCAGTACTTC,CASSLIGVVYEQYF
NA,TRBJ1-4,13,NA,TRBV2,TGTGCCAGCAGTACAGGGTTGGAAGAAAAACTGTTTTTT,CASSTGLEEKLFF
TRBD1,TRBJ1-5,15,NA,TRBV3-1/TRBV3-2,TGTGCCAGCAGCCATTCAGGGGGAGGGAATCAGCCCCAGCATTTT,CASSHSGGGNQPQHF
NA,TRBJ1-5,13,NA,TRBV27,TGTGCCACCGGGACCGAGCACGGGCAGCCCCAGCATTTT,CATGTEHGQPQHF
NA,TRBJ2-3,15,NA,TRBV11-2,TGTGCCAGCAGCTTAGACGGAGGACGCACAGATACGCAGTATTTT,CASSLDGGRTDTQYF
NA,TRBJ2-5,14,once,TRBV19,TGTGCCAGTAGTATAGCAGGCGGCCAAGAGACCCAGTACTTC,CASSIAGGQETQYF
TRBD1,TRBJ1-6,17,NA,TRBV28,TGTGCCAGCAGTTTAGGGGGTTGGGGCAGGGGGAATTCACCCCTCCACTTT,CASSLGGWGRGNSPLHF
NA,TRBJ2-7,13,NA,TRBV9,TGTGCCAGCAGCGTAGCAGGGGACTACGAGCAGTACTTC,CASSVAGDYEQYF
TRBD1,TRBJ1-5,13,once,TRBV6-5,TGTGCCAGCACTCCCGGACAGGGCCAGCCCCAGCATTTT,CASTPGQGQPQHF
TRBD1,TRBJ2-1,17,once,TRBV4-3,TGCGCCAGCAGCCAGTATTTCAACAGGGGATCCTACAATGAGCAGTTCTTC,CASSQYFNRGSYNEQFF
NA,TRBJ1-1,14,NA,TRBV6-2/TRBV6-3,TGTGCCAGCAGTTACGGCGAGGAGGGCACTGAAGCTTTCTTT,CASSYGEEGTEAFF
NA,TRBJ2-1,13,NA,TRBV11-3,TGTGCCAGCTCTCGTCGGACCTACAATGAGCAGTTCTTC,CASSRRTYNEQFF
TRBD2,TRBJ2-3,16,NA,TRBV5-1,TGCGCCAGCAGCCTGGGACTAGCGGAAAGCACAGATACGCAGTATTTT,CASSLGLAESTDTQYF
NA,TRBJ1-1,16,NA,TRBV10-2,TGCGCCAGCAGTGGAGAGGGGGAGGGGTTGAACACTGAAGCTTTCTTT,CASSGEGEGLNTEAFF
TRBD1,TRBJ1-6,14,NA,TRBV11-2,TGTGCCAGCAGCTTAGGGACAGGGAGCACACCCCTCCACTTT,CASSLGTGSTPLHF
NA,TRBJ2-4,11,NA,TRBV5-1,TGCGCCAGCAGCTTAACGAACATTCAGTACTTC,CASSLTNIQYF
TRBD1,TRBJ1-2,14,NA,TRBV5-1,TGCGCCAGCAGCTGGGGACAGGGGGCGGATGGCTACACCTTC,CASSWGQGADGYTF
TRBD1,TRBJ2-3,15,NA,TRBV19,TGTGCCAGTAGTATTACCGGGACAGCCACAGATACGCAGTATTTT,CASSITGTATDTQYF
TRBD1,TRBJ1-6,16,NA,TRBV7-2,TGTGCCAGCAGCGAACAGGGGACACAAAATAATTCACCCCTCCACTTT,CASSEQGTQNNSPLHF
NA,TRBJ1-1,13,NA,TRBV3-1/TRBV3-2,TGTGCCAGCAGCCCAGATCTGAACACTGAAGCTTTCTTT,CASSPDLNTEAFF
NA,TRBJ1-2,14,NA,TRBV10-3,TGTGCCATCAGGGATGGTGGGGGGAGCTATGGCTACACCTTC,CAIRDGGGSYGYTF
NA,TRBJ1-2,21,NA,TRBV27,TGTGCCAGCAGAACAGGGCGGCGGGGCCTTATGATCATTCGGCCCTATGATGGCTACACCTTC,CASRTGRRGLMIIRPYDGYTF
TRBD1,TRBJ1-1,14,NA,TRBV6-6,TGTGCCAGCAGTTCCACGGACAGGTACACTGAAGCTTTCTTT,CASSSTDRYTEAFF
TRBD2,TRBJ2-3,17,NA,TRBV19,TGTGCCAGTAGTATAGGCCGGCTAGCGGGGAGCTCAGATACGCAGTATTTT,CASSIGRLAGSSDTQYF
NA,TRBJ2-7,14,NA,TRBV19,TGTGCCAGTAGTATAGCCGGGGTATCCTACGAGCAGTACTTC,CASSIAGVSYEQYF
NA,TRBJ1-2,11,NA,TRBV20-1,TGCAGCGCAGGCGCCACGTATGGCTACACCTTC,CSAGATYGYTF
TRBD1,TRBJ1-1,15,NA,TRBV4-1,TGCGCCAGCAGGCGTTCCGAGGGGGCGCCCAATGAAGCTTTCTTT,CASRRSEGAPNEAFF
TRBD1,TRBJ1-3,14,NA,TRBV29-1,TGCAGCGTAATTTCAGGGGGCTCTGGAAACACCATATATTTT,CSVISGGSGNTIYF
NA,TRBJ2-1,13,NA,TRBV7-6,TGTGCCAGCAGCTTATTTGGGGGGCATGAGCAGTTCTTC,CASSLFGGHEQFF
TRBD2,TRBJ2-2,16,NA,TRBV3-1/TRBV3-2,TGTGCCAGCAGCCGTCGGCTAGCGGGGGACACCGGGGAGCTGTTTTTT,CASSRRLAGDTGELFF
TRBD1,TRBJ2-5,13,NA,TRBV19,TGTGCCAGCCGGAAGGGGGCCCAAGAGACCCAGTACTTC,CASRKGAQETQYF